What follows is one T cell receptor (beta chain) and its context. The antigen is not known. In germline, CDR1 is MDHEN, CDR2 SYDVKM. The CDR3 totals 13 residues. The V gene lost 7 bases and the J gene lost 8 bases, with 17 bases spanning the gap. The investigators amplified TCR beta CDR3 regions from RNA transcripts. In the first-round RT-PCR of the TCR CDR3, the HTBI primer set was used. TCRdb recomputed calls from the multiplex PCR reads with MiXCR, one row per CDR3 protein. The table records a few hundred thousand distinct CDR3 sequences, 15% to 19% of them present only once. The authors took PBMCs from about 9.5 ml fresh peripheral blood. This entry comes from a study of T cells in Graves' hyperthyroidism and ophthalmopathy. Study conclusions and caveats: Most expanded thyroid clonotypes above 0.001 recurred in blood.

The chain employs TRBV28 and TRBJ1-2, with D uncertain. The sequencing sample was made of blood. The source of this sequence is a woman under 40 with Graves' hyperthyroidism. The chain's CDR3 is CASNFDIPGGYTF. In nucleotides, the CDR3 is TGTGCCAGCAACTTCGACATCCCCGGAGGCTACACCTTC.